Included here is one TCR beta chain sequence, with context. This record belongs to a study of tumor-infiltrating lymphocytes in localized non-small cell lung cancer. Clones were read by immunoSEQ multiplex PCR, and TCRdb kept only the in-frame ones, dropping some. The repertoire holds roughly 10,000 clones, with under 85% as singletons. The V end lost 1 base, the J end lost 5 bases, and 8 bases lay between the germline ends. CDR1 SGHDN and CDR2 FVKESK come from the germline V gene. This CDR3 has 13 residues. J is TRBJ2-5 and V is TRBV14; D remains ambiguous. This sequence originates from a human donor with non-small cell lung cancer. Specimen: lung tumor tissue. The DNA of the CDR3 is TGTGCCAGCAGCCAAGCTCCTAAGGAGACCCAGTACTTC. This codes for CASSQAPKETQYF.